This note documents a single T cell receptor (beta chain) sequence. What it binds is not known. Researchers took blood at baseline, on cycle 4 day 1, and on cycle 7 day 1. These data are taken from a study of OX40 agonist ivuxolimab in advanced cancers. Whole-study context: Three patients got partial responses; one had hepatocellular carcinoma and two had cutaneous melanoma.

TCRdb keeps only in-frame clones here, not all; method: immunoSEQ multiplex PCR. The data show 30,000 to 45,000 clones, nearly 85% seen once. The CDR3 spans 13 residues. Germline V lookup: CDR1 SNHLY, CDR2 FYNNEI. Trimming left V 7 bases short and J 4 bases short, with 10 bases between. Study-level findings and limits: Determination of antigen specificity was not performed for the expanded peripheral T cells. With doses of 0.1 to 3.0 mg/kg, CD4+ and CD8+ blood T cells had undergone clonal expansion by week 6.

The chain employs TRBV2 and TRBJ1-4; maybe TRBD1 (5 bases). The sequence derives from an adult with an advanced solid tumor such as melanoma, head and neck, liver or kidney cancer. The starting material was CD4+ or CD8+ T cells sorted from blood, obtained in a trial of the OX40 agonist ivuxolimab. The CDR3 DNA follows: TGTGCCAGCATAAGGGGCTTTAATGAAAAACTGTTTTTT. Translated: CASIRGFNEKLFF.